This TCR beta chain was documented in a study of T-cell reconstitution after alpha-beta-depleted transplantation in children. The TCRbeta library incorporated unique molecular identifiers. TCRdb used MiXCR to reprocess the PCR reads, holding one entry per CDR3 protein. The sample consists of around 530,000 distinct CDR3 sequences, roughly 33% of them appearing once. J gave up 5 bases and V 3 bases, and 5 bases lay outside the gene matches. The length of the CDR3 is 14 residues. Germline V gene lookup returns CDR1 SEHNR and CDR2 FQNEAQ (reference sequence). The sequence came from a human donor who donated a stem cell graft to a child with aplastic anemia. This chain links TRBV7-9 with TRBJ2-5; 8 nucleotides line up with TRBD1. Here the sequenced sample was PBMCs from the stem cell graft donor, taken from the stem cell graft. CDR3 nucleotides: TGTGCCAGCAGCTTGACAGGGGCTGCGGAGACCCAGTACTTC. Translation gives CASSLTGAAETQYF.